The clone carrying this T cell receptor (beta chain) was found once. Its specificity is not known. Looked up from germline, CDR1 is SNHLY and CDR2 is FYNNEI. The CDR3 sequence is 13 residues long. V shed 4 bases and J 6 bases; nucleotides not matched to a gene: 6. Sequencing used immunoSEQ multiplex PCR; TCRdb keeps in-frame clones, though not all of them. The sample yields some 1,100,000 clones, about 80% seen once. The data originate from a study of shared clonotypes between healthy human individuals. General observations from the study: In a handful of donors, roughly 5.2% of naive CD4 clonotypes appeared in common. Though the depth was large, rarefaction showed that sorted-subset sequencing was incomplete.

Sequencing was performed on memory CD4+ T cells from PBMCs. Stated subset: CD45RA-negative fraction. The chain couples TRBV2 to TRBJ2-7; 7 bases align to TRBD1. The origin of this receptor is a man aged 18 to 30 in good health. Some clones in this sample may be carry-over from other donors' samples. The CDR3 DNA is TGTGCCAGCAGTGGCTTCCGGGACAGCGAGCAGTACTTC. It is translated as CASSGFRDSEQYF. The whole variable domain, remainder taken from reference TRBV2 and TRBJ2-7, is EPEVTQTPSHQVTQMGQEVILRCVPISNHLYFYWYRQILGQKVEFLVSFYNNEISEKSEIFDDQFSVERPDGSNFTLKIRSTKLEDSAMYFCASSGFRDSEQYFGPGTRLTVT.